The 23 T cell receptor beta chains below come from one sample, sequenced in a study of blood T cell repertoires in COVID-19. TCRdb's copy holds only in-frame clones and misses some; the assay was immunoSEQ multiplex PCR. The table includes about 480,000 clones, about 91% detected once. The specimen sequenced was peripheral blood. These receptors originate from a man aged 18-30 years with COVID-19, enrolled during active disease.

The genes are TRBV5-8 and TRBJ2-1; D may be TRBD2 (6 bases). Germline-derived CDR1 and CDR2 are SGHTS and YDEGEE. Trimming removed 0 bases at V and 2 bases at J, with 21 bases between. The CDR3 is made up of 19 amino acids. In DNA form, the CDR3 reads TGTGCCAGCAGCTTGGTCTGGGTTGGTGGGAGGACTCCCTACAATGAGCAGTTCTTC. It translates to CASSLVWVGGRTPYNEQFF.

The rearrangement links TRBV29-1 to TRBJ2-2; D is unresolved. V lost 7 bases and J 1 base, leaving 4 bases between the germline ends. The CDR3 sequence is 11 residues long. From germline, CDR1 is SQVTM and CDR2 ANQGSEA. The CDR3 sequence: CSAVNTGELFF. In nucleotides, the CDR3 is TGCAGCGCCGTGAACACCGGGGAGCTGTTTTTT.

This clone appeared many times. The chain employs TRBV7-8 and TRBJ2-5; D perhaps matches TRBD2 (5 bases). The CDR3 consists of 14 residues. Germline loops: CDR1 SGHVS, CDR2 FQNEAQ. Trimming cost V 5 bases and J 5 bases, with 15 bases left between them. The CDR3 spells CASSPQLVWETQYF. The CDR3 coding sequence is TGTGCCAGCAGCCCGCAACTAGTCTGGGAGACCCAGTACTTC.

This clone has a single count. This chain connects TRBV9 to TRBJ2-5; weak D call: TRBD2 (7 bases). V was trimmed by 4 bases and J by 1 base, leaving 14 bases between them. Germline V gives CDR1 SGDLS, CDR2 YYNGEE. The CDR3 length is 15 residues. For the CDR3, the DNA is TGTGCCAGCAGCCCCCCGGGGGGCAGCCAAGAGACCCAGTACTTC. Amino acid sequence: CASSPPGGSQETQYF.

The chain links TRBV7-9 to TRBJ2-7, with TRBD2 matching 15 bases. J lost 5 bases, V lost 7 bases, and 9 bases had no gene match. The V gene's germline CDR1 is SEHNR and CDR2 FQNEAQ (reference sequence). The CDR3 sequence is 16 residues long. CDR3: CASTKSGLAGGHEQYF. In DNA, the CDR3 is TGTGCCAGCACCAAGTCAGGACTAGCGGGAGGGCACGAGCAGTACTTC.

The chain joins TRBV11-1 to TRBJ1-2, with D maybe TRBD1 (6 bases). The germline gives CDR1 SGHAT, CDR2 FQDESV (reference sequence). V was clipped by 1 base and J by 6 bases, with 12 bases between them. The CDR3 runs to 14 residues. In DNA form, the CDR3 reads TGTGCCAGCAGCTTAGATGGGACACTCGATGGCTACACCTTC. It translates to CASSLDGTLDGYTF.

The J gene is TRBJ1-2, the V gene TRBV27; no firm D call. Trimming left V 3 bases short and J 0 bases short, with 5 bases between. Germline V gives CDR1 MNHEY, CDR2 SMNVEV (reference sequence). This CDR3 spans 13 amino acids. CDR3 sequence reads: CASSFYSNYGYTF. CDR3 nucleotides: TGTGCCAGCAGTTTCTACTCTAACTATGGCTACACCTTC.

In DNA form, the CDR3 reads TGTGCCAGCAGCTTGGGCTTTGGACAGACCTACGAGCAGTACTTC. Amino acids: CASSLGFGQTYEQYF. The rearrangement joins TRBV5-5 to TRBJ2-7; perhaps TRBD1 as D (6 bases). Trimming took 0 bases from V and 2 from J, leaving 12 bases between them. CDR3 length equals 15 residues. Germline V CDR1 and CDR2: SGHKS, YYEKEE (reference sequence).

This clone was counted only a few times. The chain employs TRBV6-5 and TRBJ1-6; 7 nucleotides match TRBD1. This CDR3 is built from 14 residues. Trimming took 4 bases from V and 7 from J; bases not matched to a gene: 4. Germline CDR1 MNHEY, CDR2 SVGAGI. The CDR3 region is CASSFRQGNSPLHF. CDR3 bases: TGTGCCAGCAGTTTCAGACAGGGCAATTCACCCCTCCACTTT.

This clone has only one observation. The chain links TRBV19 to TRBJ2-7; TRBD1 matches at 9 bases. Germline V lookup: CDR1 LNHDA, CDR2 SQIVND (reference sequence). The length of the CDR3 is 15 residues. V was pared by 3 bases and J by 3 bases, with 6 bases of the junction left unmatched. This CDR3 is CASSMGQGLHYEQYF. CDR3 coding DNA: TGTGCCAGTAGTATGGGACAGGGACTCCACTACGAGCAGTACTTC.

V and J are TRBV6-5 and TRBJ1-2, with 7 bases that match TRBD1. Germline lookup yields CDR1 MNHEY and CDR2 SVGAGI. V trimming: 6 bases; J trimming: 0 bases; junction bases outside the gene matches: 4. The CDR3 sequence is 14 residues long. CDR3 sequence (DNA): TGTGCCAGCAGATTTGGGACAGCTAACTATGGCTACACCTTC. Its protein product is CASRFGTANYGYTF.

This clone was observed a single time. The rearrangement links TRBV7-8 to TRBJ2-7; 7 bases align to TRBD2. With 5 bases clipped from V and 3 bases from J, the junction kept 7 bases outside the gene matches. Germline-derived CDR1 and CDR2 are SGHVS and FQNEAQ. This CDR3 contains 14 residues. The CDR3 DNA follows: TGTGCCAGCAGCCGAGGGCGGGAGCTCTACGAGCAGTACTTC. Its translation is CASSRGRELYEQYF.

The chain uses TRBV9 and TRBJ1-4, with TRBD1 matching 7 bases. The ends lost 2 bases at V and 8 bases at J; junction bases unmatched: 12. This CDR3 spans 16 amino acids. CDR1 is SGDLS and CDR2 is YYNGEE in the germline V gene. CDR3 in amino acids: CASSVAPTGAVEKLFF. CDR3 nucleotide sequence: TGTGCCAGCAGCGTCGCCCCTACAGGGGCGGTGGAAAAACTGTTTTTT.

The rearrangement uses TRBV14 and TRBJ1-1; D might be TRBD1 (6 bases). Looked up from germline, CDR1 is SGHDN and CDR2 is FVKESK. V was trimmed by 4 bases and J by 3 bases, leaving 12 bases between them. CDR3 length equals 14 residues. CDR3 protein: CASSRRQVDTEAFF. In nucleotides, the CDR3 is TGTGCCAGCAGCCGGAGACAGGTAGACACTGAAGCTTTCTTT.

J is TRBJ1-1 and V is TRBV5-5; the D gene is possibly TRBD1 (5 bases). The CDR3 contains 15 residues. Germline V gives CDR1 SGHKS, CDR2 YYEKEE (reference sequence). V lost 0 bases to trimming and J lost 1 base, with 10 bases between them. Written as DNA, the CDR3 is TGTGCCAGCAGCTTGGTCCCGGGGGAGAACACTGAAGCTTTCTTT. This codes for CASSLVPGENTEAFF.

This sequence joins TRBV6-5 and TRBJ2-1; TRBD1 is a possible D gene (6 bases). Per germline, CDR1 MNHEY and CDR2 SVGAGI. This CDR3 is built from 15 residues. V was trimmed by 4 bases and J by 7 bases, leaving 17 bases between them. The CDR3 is CASSWGASRGNEQFF. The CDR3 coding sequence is TGTGCCAGCAGTTGGGGAGCCTCAAGGGGGAATGAGCAGTTCTTC.

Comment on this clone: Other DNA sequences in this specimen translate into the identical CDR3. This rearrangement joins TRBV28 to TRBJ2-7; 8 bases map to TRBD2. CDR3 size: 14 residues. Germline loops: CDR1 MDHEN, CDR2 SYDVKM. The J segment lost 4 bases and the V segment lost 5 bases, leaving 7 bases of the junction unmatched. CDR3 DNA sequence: TGTGCCAGCAGTCTTGCGGGGGGACCTTACGAGCAGTACTTC. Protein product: CASSLAGGPYEQYF.

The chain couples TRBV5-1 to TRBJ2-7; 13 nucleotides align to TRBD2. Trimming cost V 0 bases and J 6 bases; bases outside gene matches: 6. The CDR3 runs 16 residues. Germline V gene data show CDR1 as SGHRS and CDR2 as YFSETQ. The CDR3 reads CASSLEPGLAGVEQYF. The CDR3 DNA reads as TGCGCCAGCAGCTTGGAGCCCGGACTAGCGGGAGTCGAGCAGTACTTC.

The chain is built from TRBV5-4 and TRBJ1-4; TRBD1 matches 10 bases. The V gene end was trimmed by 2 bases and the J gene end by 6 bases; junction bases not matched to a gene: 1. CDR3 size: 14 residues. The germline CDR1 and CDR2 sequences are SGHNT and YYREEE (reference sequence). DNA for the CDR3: TGTGCCAGCAGCTTCGGGACAGGGGATGAAAAACTGTTTTTT. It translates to CASSFGTGDEKLFF.

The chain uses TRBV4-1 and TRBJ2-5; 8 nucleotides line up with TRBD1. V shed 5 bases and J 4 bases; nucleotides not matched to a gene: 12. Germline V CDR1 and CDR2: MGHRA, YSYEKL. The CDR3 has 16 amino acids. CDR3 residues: CASSKGQGHVVETQYF. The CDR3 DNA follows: TGCGCCAGCAGCAAAGGACAGGGACATGTCGTAGAGACCCAGTACTTC.

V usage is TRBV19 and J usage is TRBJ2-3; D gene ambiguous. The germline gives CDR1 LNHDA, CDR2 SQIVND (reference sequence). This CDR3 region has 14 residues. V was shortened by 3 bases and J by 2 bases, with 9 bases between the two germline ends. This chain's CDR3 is CASSIGGITDTQYF. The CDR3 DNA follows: TGTGCCAGTAGTATTGGCGGCATCACAGATACGCAGTATTTT.

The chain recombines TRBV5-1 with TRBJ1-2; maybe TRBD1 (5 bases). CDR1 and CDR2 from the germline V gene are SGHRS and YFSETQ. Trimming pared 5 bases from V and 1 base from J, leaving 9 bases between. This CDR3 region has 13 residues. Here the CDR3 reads CASRPDNNYGYTF. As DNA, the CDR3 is TGCGCCAGCAGGCCGGACAATAACTATGGCTACACCTTC.

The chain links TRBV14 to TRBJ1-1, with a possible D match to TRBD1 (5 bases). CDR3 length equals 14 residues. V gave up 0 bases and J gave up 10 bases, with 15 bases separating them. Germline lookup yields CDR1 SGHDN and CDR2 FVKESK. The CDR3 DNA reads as TGTGCCAGCAGCCAAGATTCGGGGACTCGGGGAGCTTTCTTT. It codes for CASSQDSGTRGAFF. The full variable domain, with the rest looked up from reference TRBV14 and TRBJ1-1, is EAGVTQFPSHSVIEKGQTVTLRCDPISGHDNLYWYRRVMGKEIKFLLHFVKESKQDESGMPNNRFLAERTGGTYSTLKVQPAELEDSGVYFCASSQDSGTRGAFFGQGTRLTVV.